What follows is one T cell receptor (beta chain) and its context. Its antigen is as yet unknown. The data were produced by immunoSEQ multiplex PCR, yet TCRdb's version contains in-frame clones alone and is incomplete. In the table there are roughly 39,000 clones, around 79% of which are singletons. CDR1 is SGDLS and CDR2 is YYNGEE in the germline V gene. CDR3 length: 14 amino acids. V lost 0 bases and J lost 8, with 11 bases in between. The data are from a study of T cells in localized non-small cell lung cancer. Study outcomes and limitations: Adjacent uninvolved lung had the highest clonality, suggesting focused antigen responses. For the top 100 tumor clones, a median around 55 also appeared in adjacent lung.

This sequence joins TRBV9 and TRBJ1-4; D possibly corresponds to TRBD1 (6 bases). The input for sequencing was PBMCs, taken before any cancer treatment. The source of this sequence is a woman aged 35 to 70 with stage II squamous cell lung carcinoma. The CDR3 loop reads CASSVAGDGEKLFF. The CDR3 DNA sequence: TGTGCCAGCAGCGTAGCAGGGGACGGCGAAAAACTGTTTTTT.